Given below is one T cell receptor beta chain in context. No antigen is known for it. Base-call qualities are not available, and no considerably larger clone is one nucleotide away. What this sample's treatment or condition label stands for: in vitro stimulation with specific CMV peptide epitopes to enrich CMV-specific T cells. These data are taken from a study of T cell repertoires in cytomegalovirus infection (dated by TCRdb to between 2018 and 2021). Notes on the research overall: Alongside well-studied HLA-B-restricted epitopes, the peptide stimulations were aimed at recently identified HLA-C-restricted CMV epitopes, whose presentation resists viral immunomodulation. The HLA type of each donor mattered for the analysis, because public TCR beta signatures pointed to carriage of CMV infection along with the matching HLA type.

Sequencing used an Illumina HiSeq 1500. In-frame beta chains were kept once TCRdb had trimmed the public reads at Q25 with fastp and called clones with MiXCR. Each CDR3 protein appears once, grouped with its most common genes and DNA. The table for this sample lists approximately 990,000 distinct CDR3 sequences; approximately 31% of them were counted only once. Together, the top ten hold about an eighth of the sample. Trimming takes 4 bases from V and 6 bases from J, and the germline ends sit 11 bases apart. Reading the germline V gene (reference sequence) gives CDR1 SGHNT and CDR2 YYREEE. The CDR3 sequence holds 12 residues, the cysteine and phenylalanine included. Here the CDR3 DNA is all that survives: 36 bases in frame from base 1. Study-wide conclusions, independent of this receptor: In the ex vivo response, HLA-C-restricted CMV-specific TCR beta clonotypes were dominant, and in two of eight donors the single most frequent clonotype came from this HLA-C-restricted group. In both this cohort and an independent cohort of over 350 donors, the cumulative frequency of public TCR beta family members distinguished carriers of CMV infection plus the relevant HLA type.

The material sequenced was cultured CD8+ T cells from PBMCs, taken from culture after CMV antigen stimulation. This chain joins TRBV5-4 to TRBJ2-7, and the D gene may be TRBD1, 6 bases matching. The sequence came from a human donor in good health (CMV status not recorded). Some clones in this sample may be carry-over from other donors' samples. The CDR3 region has the sequence CASSPQGPEQYF. The DNA is TGTGCCAGCAGCCCACAGGGTCCCGAGCAGTACTTC.